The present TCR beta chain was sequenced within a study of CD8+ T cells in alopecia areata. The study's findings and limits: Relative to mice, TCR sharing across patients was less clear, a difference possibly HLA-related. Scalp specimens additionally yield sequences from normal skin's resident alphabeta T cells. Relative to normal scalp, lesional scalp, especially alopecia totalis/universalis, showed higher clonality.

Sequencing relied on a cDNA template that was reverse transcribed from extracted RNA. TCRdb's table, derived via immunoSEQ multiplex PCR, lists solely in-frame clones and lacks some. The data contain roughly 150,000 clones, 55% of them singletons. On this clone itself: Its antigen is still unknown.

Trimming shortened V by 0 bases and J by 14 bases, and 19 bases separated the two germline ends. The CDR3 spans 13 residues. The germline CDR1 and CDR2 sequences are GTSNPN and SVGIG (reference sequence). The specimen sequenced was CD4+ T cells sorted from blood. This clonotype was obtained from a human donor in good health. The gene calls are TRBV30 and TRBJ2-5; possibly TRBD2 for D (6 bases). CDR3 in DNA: TGTGCCTGGAGTGTGAGAGGGAGCGGGCACCTTTACTTC. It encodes CAWSVRGSGHLYF.